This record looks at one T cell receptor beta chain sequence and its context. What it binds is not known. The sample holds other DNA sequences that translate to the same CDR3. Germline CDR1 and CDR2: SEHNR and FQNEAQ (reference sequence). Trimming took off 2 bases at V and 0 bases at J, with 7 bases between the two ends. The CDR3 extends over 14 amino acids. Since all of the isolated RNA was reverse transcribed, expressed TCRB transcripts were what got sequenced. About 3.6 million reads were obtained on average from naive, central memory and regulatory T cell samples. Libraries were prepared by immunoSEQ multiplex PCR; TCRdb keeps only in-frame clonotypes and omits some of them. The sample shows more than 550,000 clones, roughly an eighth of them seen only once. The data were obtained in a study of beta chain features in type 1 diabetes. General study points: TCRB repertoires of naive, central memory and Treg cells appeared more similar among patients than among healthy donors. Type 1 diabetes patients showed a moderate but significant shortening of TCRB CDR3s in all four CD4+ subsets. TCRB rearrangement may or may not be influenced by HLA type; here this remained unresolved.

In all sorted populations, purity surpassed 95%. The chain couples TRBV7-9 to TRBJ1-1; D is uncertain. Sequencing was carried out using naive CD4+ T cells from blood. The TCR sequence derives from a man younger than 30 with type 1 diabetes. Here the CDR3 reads CASSLPYMNTEAFF. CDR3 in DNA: TGTGCCAGCAGCTTACCCTACATGAACACTGAAGCTTTCTTT.